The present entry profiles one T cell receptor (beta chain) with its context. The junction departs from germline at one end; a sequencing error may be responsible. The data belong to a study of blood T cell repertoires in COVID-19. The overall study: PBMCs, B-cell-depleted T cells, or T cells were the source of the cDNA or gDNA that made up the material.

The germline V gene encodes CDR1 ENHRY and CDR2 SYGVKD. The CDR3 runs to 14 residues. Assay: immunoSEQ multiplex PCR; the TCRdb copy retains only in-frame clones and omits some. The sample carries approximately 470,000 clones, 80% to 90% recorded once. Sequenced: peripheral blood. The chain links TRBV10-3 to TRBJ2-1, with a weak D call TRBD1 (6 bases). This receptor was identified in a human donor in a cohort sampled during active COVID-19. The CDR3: CAVRAGAGSNEQFF. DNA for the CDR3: TGTGCCGTCAGGGCAGGGGCAGGTAGCAATGAGCAGTTCTTC.